The 6 T cell receptor beta chains presented below share a single source sample, sequenced in a study of T cell changes during pregnancy in multiple sclerosis. The protocol was immunoSEQ multiplex PCR, while the TCRdb copy is restricted to in-frame clones and leaves out a portion. The sample lists 55,000 to 65,000 clones; almost 95% were seen once. This sample comprised peripheral blood, obtained in the first trimester of pregnancy. All receptors come from a female donor with multiple sclerosis, enrolled in a pregnancy study.

This chain uses TRBV5-6 with TRBJ2-2, with TRBD2 matching over 10 bases. Germline CDR1 SGHDT, CDR2 YYEEEE. V trimming: 3 bases; J trimming: 5 bases; junction bases outside the gene matches: 10. CDR3 length equals 17 residues. CDR3 in DNA: TGTGCCAGCAGCTGGGTTCAGCGGGGGGGCCGGACCGGGGAGCTGTTTTTT. Translated, it gives CASSWVQRGGRTGELFF.

The rearrangement joins TRBV10-3 to TRBJ1-1; D not certain. V lost 2 bases and J lost 1, with 8 bases in between. CDR1 and CDR2 from the germline V gene are ENHRY and SYGVKD. The length of the CDR3 is 14 residues. The CDR3, as DNA: TGTGCCATCAGTGAGCCCCCAGGGAACACTGAAGCTTTCTTT. It is translated as CAISEPPGNTEAFF.

The rearrangement joins TRBV9 to TRBJ1-3, with 8 nucleotides matching TRBD1. V shed 4 bases and J 0 bases; nucleotides not matched to a gene: 12. CDR1 is SGDLS and CDR2 is YYNGEE in the germline V gene. CDR3 length: 18 amino acids. The CDR3 nucleotides are TGTGCCAGCAGCCCGAGGGGAGTGGGACAGGTCTCTGGAAACACCATATATTTT. This sequence encodes CASSPRGVGQVSGNTIYF.

The chain is built from TRBV18 and TRBJ2-7, with D possibly TRBD2 on 7 matching bases. This CDR3 region has 14 residues. In germline, CDR1 is KGHSH, CDR2 LQKENI. V shed 3 bases and J shed 3 bases, with 12 bases lying between them. CDR3 sequence (DNA): TGTGCCAGCTCACCGTGGGGGGGCTACTACGAGCAGTACTTC. Translating gives CASSPWGGYYEQYF.

The DNA of the CDR3 is TGTGCCTGGGGGACAGGGCTCTCTGGGGCCAACGTCCTGACTTTC. It specifies CAWGTGLSGANVLTF. The gene calls are TRBV30 and TRBJ2-6, with TRBD1 identical over 9 bases. Germline lookup yields CDR1 GTSNPN and CDR2 SVGIG (reference sequence). The CDR3 has 15 amino acids. Germline trimming cut 5 bases from V and 0 bases from J; bases unmatched to any gene: 2.

This chain joins TRBV11-2 and TRBJ2-3; 7 nucleotides agree with TRBD1. Per the germline V gene, CDR1 is SGHAT and CDR2 is FQNNGV. After removal of 0 bases from V and 4 bases from J, the junction contained 1 base not matched to a gene. There are 14 residues in the CDR3. In nucleotides, the CDR3 is TGTGCCAGCAGCTTAGAGGGGACAGCAGATACGCAGTATTTT. Protein product: CASSLEGTADTQYF.